This record concerns one T cell receptor (beta chain) sequence. The antigen is not known. Clones were sequenced by immunoSEQ multiplex PCR, and TCRdb holds only the in-frame ones, with some missing. The sample lists fewer than 120,000 clones, approximately 92% seen once, with more than 2% in the top ten. This sample is part of a study of T cell responses to AZD1222 COVID-19 vaccine. Study findings and constraints: Spike-specific TCR repertoires showed rising breadth and depth after two AZD1222 doses. The donors showed a predominance of white British ancestry and of females, with possible underestimation of clonal diversity. Spike was spanned by vaccine-associated CD4 TCRs, with dominance at 160-218 and 743-854. Just 5 to 7 AZD1222 recipients tested seropositive at baseline.

The CDR3 has 14 residues. Trimming left V 8 bases short and J 0 bases short, with 11 bases between. Germline V lookup: CDR1 MNHEY, CDR2 SMNVEV (reference sequence). J is TRBJ2-1 and V is TRBV27; D is ambiguous. The material sequenced was peripheral blood, taken 28 days after the second AZD1222 dose. This TCR derives from an adult who received the AZD1222 COVID-19 vaccine. The CDR3 reads CASGKAHSYNEQFF. The CDR3 DNA reads as TGTGCCAGCGGGAAGGCCCACTCCTACAATGAGCAGTTCTTC.